The following is a T cell receptor (beta chain) sequence with its context. The antigen is unknown. The CDR3 runs 13 residues. J lost 6 bases, V lost 7 bases, and 9 bases had no gene match. Germline V CDR1 and CDR2: SEHNR, FQNEAQ (reference sequence). The method was immunoSEQ multiplex PCR; TCRdb's version includes in-frame clones alone and lacks a portion of them. The table lists some 90,000 clones, about 92% of them singletons. The data originate from a study of Tregs in tolerant kidney transplant recipients. General study points: The small number of patients limits these findings pending further validation. This study did not directly address biological reproducibility. Tregs expanded with activated donor B cells seemed most donor-specific.

Unstimulated Tregs (CD4+CD25+CD127-) and CD4+CD25- non-Tregs were sorted from PBMCs. The sequencing sample was made of CD8+ T cells from blood. This clonotype originated in a human donor in good health. The rearrangement links TRBV7-9 to TRBJ2-7; 7 bases align to TRBD1. DNA of the CDR3: TGTGCCAGCACGACCGGGACAGCTCCCGAGCAGTACTTC. It is translated as CASTTGTAPEQYF.